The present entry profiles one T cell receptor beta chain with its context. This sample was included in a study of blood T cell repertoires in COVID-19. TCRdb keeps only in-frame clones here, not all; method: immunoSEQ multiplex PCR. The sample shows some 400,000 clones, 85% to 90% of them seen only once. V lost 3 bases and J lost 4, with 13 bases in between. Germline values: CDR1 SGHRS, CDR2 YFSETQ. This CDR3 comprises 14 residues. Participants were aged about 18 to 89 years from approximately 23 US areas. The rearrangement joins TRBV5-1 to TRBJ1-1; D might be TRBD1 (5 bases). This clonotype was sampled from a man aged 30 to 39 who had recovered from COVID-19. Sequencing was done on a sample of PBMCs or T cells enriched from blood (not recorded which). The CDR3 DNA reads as TGCGCCAGCAGCTGGACAACCGGGGGCACTGAAGCTTTCTTT. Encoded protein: CASSWTTGGTEAFF.